This T cell receptor beta chain derives from a study of blood T cell repertoires in COVID-19 (TCRdb year 2020). For the wider study: The collaborator samples originated in the United States, Italy and Spain and spanned the acute and convalescent phases of COVID-19. Where available, HLA class I and class II types were obtained from metadata supplied by the sample provider rather than from assay-based typing. The material from the prospective study consisted of cDNA or gDNA derived from T cells, B-cell-depleted T cells, or PBMCs. Subjects who had been exposed to COVID-19, were actively infected with it, or had recovered from it provided the deeply sampled blood TCRbeta repertoires that made up the dataset. The sample metadata nearly always contained a de-identified subject ID, COVID-19 status, age in years and sex. The repertoires were released in a freely available public database meant as a resource for research on the immune response to SARS-CoV-2. Samples were obtained from the ongoing ImmuneRACE study (first 160 participants) and from 950 to 1,500 subjects provided by 6 global collaborators. Overall results and qualifications from the work: Clinical and demographic metadata were provided uncurated, with the amount varying by source and participant.

The immunoSEQ Assay, a bias-controlled multiplex PCR, was used to amplify TCRbeta CDR3 regions from genomic DNA. The source study handled its data this way. Nucleated cell counts per sample were estimated from amplification of reference gene primers within the assay. To quantify the absolute abundance of each unique TCRbeta CDR3 rearrangement, sequence reads were collapsed and filtered. For each sample, productive Simpson clonality was calculated as the square root of Simpson's diversity index over productive rearrangements. TCRdb holds this immuneACCESS table with in-frame rearrangements only. Some clones are missing; in checked studies, unresolved V genes explain under half, and the rest has no known cause. D and trimming were read from the DNA, whereas the V and J calls and clone size are those reported in that table. The sample table shows about 180,000 clones, and 65% to 90% are seen once. Together, the top ten hold 1.5% of the sample.

With respect to this clone: No cognate antigen has been identified for it. Base qualities are not at hand, and no much larger clone is one base apart.

Each collaborating institution followed its own protocols to collect whole blood in K2EDTA tubes. For TCRbeta analysis, collaborators shipped samples in one of three forms: frozen whole blood, isolated PBMCs, or DNA extracted from either of those sample types. From the germline V gene (reference sequence), CDR1 is SGHAT and CDR2 is FQDESV. The junction shows trimming of 1 base on V and 4 bases on J, plus 13 bases between the germline ends. Counted from cysteine to phenylalanine, this CDR3 has 15 amino acids. The retained sequence is limited to the CDR3, 45 bases, with the frame set at the first base.

The chain uses TRBV11-1 and TRBJ1-1, with no D gene named confidently. Sequenced material: peripheral blood. This sequence originates from a human donor in a cohort sampled during active COVID-19. The DNA reads TGTGCCAGCAGCTTAGACGGGGATATGGGCACTGAAGCTTTCTTT. Translated, it reads CASSLDGDMGTEAFF.